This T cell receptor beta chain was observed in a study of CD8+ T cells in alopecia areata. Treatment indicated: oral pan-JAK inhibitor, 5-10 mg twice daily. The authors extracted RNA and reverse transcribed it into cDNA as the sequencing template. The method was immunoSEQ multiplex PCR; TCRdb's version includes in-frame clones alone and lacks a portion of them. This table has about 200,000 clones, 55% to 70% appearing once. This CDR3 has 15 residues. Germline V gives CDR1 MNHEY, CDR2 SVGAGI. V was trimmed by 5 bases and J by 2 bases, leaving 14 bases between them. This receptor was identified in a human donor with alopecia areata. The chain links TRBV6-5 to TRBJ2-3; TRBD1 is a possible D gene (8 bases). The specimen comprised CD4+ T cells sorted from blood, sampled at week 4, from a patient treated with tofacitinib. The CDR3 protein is CASSPQGGSTDTQYF. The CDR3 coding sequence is TGTGCCAGCAGTCCACAGGGGGGGTCCACAGATACGCAGTATTTT.